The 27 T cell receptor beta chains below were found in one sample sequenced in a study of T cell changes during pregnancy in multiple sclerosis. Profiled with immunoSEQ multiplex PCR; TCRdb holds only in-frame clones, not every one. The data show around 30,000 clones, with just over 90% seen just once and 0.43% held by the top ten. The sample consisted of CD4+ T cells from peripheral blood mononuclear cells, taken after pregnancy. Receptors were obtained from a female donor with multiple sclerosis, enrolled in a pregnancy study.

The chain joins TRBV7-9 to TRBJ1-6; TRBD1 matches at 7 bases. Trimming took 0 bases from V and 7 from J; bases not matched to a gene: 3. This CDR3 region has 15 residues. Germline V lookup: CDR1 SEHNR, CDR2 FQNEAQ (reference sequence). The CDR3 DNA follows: TGTGCCAGCAGCTTAGCCGGGACAGAGAATTCACCCCTCCACTTT. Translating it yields CASSLAGTENSPLHF.

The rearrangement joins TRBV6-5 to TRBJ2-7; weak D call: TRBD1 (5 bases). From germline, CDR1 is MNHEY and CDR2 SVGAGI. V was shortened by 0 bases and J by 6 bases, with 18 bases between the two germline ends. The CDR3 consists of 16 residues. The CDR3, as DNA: TGTGCCAGCAGTTACTCGGGTATGGACACGGCGATCGAGCAGTACTTC. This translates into CASSYSGMDTAIEQYF.

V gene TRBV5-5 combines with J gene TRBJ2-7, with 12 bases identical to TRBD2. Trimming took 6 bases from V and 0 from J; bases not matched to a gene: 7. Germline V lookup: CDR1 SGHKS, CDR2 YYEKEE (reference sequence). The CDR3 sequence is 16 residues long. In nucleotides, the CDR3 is TGTGCCAGCAAGACTAGCGGGAGTCCTAGCTCCTACGAGCAGTACTTC. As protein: CASKTSGSPSSYEQYF.

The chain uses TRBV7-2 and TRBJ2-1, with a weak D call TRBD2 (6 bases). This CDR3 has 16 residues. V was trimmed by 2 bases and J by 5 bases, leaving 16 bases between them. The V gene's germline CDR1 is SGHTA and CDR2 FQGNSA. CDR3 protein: CASSLSGIAENNEQFF. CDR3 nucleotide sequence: TGTGCCAGCAGCTTATCGGGTATAGCGGAAAACAATGAGCAGTTCTTC.

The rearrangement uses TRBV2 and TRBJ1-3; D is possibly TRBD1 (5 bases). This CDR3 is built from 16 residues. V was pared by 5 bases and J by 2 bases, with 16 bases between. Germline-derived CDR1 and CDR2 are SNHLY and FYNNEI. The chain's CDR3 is CASSPPGWGPGNTIYF. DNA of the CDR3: TGTGCCAGCAGTCCGCCCGGGTGGGGCCCTGGAAACACCATATATTTT.

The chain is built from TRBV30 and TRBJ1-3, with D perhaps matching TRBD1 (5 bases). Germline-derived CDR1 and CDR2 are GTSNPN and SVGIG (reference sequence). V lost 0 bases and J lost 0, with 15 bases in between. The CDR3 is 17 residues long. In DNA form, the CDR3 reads TGTGCCTGGAGTGTCCCGAGACAGAGCCTCTCTGGAAACACCATATATTTT. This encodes CAWSVPRQSLSGNTIYF.

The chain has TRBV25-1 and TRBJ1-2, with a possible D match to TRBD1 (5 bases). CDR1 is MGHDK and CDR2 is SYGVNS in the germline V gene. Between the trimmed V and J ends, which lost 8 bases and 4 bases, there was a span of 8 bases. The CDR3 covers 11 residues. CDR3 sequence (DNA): TGTGCCAGCGGGCAGGGCTATGGCTACACCTTC. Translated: CASGQGYGYTF.

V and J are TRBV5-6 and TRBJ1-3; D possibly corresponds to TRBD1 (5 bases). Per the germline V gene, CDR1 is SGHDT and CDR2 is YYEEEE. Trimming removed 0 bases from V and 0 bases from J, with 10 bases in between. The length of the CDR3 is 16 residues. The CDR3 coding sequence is TGTGCCAGCAGCTTGGCCGGACACTTCTCTGGAAACACCATATATTTT. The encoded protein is CASSLAGHFSGNTIYF.

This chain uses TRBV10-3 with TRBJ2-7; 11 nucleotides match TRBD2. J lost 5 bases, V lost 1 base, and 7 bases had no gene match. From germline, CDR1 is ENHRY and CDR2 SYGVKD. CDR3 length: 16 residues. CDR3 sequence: CAISELVTSGIHEQYF. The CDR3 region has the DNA TGTGCCATCAGTGAGTTGGTGACTAGCGGGATCCACGAGCAGTACTTC.

CDR3 nucleotide sequence: TGTGCCAGCAGCTTAGTTGGGACATTATCTAATGAAAAACTGTTTTTT. It encodes CASSLVGTLSNEKLFF. The V gene is TRBV7-6, the J gene TRBJ1-4; TRBD1 might be the D (6 bases). This CDR3 is 16 amino acids long. The germline gives CDR1 SGHVS, CDR2 FNYEAQ. Trimming pared 1 base from V and 3 bases from J, leaving 12 bases between.

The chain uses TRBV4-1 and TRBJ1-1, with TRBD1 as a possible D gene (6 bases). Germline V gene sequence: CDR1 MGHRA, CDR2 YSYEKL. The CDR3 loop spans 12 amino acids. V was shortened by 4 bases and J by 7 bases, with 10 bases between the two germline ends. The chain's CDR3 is CASSLGQNEAFF. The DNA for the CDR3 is TGCGCCAGCAGCCTAGGACAGAATGAAGCTTTCTTT.

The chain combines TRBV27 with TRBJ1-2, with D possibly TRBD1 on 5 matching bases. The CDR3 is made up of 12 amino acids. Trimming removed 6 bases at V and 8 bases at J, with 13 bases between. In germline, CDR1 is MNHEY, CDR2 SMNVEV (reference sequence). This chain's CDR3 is CASSPNRRGYTF. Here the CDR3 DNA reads TGTGCCAGCAGCCCGAACAGGCGGGGCTACACCTTC.

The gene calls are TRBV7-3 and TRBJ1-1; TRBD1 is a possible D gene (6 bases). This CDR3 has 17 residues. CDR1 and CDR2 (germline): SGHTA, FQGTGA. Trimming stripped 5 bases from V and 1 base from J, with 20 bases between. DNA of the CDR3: TGTGCCAGCAGCATTACAGGGAGGGTAACGGCGAACACTGAAGCTTTCTTT. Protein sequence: CASSITGRVTANTEAFF.

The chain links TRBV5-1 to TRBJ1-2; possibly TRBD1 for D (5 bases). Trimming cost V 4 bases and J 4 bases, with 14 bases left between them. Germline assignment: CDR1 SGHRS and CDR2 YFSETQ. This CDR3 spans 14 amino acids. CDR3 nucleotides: TGCGCCAGCAGCGAAAGGGGCGACAGCTATGGCTACACCTTC. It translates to CASSERGDSYGYTF.

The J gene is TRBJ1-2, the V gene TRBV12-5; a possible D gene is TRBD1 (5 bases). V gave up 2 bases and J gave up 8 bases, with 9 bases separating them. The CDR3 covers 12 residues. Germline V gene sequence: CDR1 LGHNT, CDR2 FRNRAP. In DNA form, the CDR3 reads TGTGCTAGTGGTTTGAACGGGGGGGGCTACACCTTC. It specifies CASGLNGGGYTF.

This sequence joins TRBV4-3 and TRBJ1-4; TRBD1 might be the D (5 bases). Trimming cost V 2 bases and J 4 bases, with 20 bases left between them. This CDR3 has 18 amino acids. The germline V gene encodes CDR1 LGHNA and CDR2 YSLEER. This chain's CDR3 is CASSQKSSTDRVNEKLFF. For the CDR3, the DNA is TGCGCCAGCAGCCAAAAATCTTCGACCGACAGAGTTAATGAAAAACTGTTTTTT.

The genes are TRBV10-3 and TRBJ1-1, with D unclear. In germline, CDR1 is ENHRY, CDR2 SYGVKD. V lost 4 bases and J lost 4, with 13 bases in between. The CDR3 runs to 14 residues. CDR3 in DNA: TGTGCCATCAGTGGAGTGGAGGGAGGCACTGAAGCTTTCTTT. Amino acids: CAISGVEGGTEAFF.

The CDR3 DNA follows: TGTGCCAGCAGCTTGACAGGCGAGGGCGGCTACACCTTC. It encodes CASSLTGEGGYTF. The rearrangement links TRBV7-2 to TRBJ1-2; maybe TRBD1 (6 bases). This CDR3 region has 13 residues. The germline CDR1 and CDR2 sequences are SGHTA and FQGNSA. The ends were cut back, 3 bases at V and 8 bases at J, with 13 bases in the middle.

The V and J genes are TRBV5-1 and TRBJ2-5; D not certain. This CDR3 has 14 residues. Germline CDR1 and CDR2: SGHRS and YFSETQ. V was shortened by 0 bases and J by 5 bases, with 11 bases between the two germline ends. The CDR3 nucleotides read TGCGCCAGCAGCTTGGGAAACCCCAGGGAGACCCAGTACTTC. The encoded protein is CASSLGNPRETQYF. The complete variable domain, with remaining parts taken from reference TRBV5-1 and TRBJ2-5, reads KAGVTQTPRYLIKTRGQQVTLSCSPISGHRSVSWYQQTPGQGLQFLFEYFSETQRNKGNFPGRFSGRQFSNSRSEMNVSTLELGDSALYLCASSLGNPRETQYFGPGTRLLVL.

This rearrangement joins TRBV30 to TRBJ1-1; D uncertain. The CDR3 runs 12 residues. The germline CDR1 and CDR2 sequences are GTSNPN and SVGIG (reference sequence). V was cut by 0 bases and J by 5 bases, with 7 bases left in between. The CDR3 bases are TGTGCCTGGAGTGTGCGACATACTGAAGCTTTCTTT. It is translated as CAWSVRHTEAFF.

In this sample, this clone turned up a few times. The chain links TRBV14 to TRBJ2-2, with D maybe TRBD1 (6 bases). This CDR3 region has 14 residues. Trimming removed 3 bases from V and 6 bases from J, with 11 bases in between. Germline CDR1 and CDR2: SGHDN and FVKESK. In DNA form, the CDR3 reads TGTGCCAGCAGCCAGCAGGGGTTACCCGGGGAGCTGTTTTTT. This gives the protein CASSQQGLPGELFF.

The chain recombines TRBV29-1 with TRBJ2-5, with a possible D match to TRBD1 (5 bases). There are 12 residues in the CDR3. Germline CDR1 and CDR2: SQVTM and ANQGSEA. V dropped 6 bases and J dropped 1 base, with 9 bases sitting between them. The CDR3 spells CSVQGPQETQYF. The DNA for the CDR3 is TGCAGCGTCCAGGGCCCCCAAGAGACCCAGTACTTC.

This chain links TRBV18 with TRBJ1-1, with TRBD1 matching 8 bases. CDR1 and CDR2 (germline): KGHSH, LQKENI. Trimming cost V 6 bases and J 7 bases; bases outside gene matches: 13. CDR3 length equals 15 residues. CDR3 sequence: CASSHSFDRGGEAFF. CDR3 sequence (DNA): TGTGCCAGCTCTCATAGTTTTGACAGGGGAGGTGAAGCTTTCTTT.

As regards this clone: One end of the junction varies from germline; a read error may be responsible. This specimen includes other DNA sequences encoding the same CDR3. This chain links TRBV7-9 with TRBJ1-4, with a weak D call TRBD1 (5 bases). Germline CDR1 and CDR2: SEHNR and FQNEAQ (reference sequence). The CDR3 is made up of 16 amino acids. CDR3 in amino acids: CASSFHLGGGGEKLFF. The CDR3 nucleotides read TGCGCCAGCAGTTTCCACCTAGGCGGGGGTGGTGAAAAACTGTTTTTT.

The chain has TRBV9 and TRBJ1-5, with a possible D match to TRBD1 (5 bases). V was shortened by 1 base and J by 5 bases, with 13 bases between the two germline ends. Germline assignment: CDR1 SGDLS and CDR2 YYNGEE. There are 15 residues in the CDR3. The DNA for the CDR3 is TGTGCCAGCAGCGTACTGGGGGGGTTCGATCAGCCCCAGCATTTT. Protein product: CASSVLGGFDQPQHF.

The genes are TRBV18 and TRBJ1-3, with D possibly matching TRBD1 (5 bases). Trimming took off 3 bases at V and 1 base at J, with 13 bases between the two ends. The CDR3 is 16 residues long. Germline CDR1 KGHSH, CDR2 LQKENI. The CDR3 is CASSPLDSLSGNTIYF. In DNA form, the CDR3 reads TGTGCCAGCTCACCCCTAGACAGTTTATCTGGAAACACCATATATTTT.

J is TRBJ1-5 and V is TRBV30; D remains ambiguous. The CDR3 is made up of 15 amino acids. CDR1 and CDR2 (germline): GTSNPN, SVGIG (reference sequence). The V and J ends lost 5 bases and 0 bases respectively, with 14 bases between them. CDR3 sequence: CAWSTGPYSNQPQHF. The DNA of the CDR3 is TGTGCCTGGTCCACTGGGCCCTATAGCAATCAGCCCCAGCATTTT.